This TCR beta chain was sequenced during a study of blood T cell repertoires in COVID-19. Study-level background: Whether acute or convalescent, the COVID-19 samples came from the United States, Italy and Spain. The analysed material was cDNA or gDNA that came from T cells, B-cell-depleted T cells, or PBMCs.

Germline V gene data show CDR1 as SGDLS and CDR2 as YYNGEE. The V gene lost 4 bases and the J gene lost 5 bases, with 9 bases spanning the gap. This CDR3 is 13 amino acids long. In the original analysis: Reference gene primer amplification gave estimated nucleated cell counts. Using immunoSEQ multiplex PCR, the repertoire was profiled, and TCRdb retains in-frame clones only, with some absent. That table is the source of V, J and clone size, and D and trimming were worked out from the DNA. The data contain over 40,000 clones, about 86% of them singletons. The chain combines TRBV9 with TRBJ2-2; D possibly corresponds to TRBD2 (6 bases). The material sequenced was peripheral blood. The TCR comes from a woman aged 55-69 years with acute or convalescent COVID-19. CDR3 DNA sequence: TGTGCCAGCAGCTGGGGGGAGACCGGGGAGCTGTTTTTT. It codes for CASSWGETGELFF.